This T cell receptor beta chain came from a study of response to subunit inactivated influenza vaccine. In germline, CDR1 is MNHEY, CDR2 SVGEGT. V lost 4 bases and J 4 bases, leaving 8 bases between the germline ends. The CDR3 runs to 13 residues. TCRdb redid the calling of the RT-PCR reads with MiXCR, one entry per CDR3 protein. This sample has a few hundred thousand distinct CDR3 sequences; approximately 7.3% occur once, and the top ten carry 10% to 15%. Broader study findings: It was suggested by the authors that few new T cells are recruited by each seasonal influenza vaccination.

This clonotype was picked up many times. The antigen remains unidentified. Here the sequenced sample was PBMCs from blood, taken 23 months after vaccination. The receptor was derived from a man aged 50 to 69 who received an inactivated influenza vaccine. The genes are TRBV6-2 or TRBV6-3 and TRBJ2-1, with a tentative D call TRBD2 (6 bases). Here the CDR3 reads CASSSGLYNEQFF. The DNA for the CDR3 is TGTGCCAGCAGTTCGGGACTTTACAATGAGCAGTTCTTC.